This TCR beta chain is drawn from a study of blood T cell repertoires in COVID-19. Clones were sequenced by immunoSEQ multiplex PCR, and TCRdb holds only the in-frame ones, with some missing. The data show around 500,000 clones, with approximately 87% seen just once and approximately 1.8% held by the top ten. Germline loops: CDR1 LGHDT, CDR2 YNNKEL (reference sequence). The CDR3 is 13 amino acids. Notes on this clone: The junction does not match germline at one end; this may be a read error.

This receptor was identified in a woman between 40 and 55 years old who had recovered from COVID-19. The sample comprised PBMCs or T cells enriched from blood (not recorded which). The chain uses TRBV3-1 (or the pseudogene TRBV3-2) and TRBJ2-3, with TRBD2 identical over 11 bases. CDR3 residues: CASSQELGLAVLF. In nucleotides, the CDR3 is TGTGCCAGCAGCCAAGAACTGGGACTAGCGGTGCTATTT.